Sequencing of this T cell receptor (beta chain) was carried out in a study of shared clonotypes between healthy human individuals. Naive-designated CD8 cells lacked CD45RO, were positively enriched for CCR7, and omitted terminally differentiated effector memory CD45RA+ cells. CDR3 length equals 15 residues. Trimming removed 2 bases from V and 1 base from J, with 11 bases in between. Germline lookup yields CDR1 SGHAT and CDR2 FQNNGV. Generated by immunoSEQ multiplex PCR, the TCRdb table keeps only in-frame clones and is missing some. The profile shows about 590,000 clones, about 95% of them singletons.

V and J are TRBV11-2 and TRBJ2-5; D unresolved. This clonotype was sampled from a woman in her 30s in good health. The specimen sequenced was naive CD8+ T cells sorted from blood. The CDR3 bases are TGTGCCAGCAGCTTAATGCCAAGCAGCCAAGAGACCCAGTACTTC. Amino acids: CASSLMPSSQETQYF.